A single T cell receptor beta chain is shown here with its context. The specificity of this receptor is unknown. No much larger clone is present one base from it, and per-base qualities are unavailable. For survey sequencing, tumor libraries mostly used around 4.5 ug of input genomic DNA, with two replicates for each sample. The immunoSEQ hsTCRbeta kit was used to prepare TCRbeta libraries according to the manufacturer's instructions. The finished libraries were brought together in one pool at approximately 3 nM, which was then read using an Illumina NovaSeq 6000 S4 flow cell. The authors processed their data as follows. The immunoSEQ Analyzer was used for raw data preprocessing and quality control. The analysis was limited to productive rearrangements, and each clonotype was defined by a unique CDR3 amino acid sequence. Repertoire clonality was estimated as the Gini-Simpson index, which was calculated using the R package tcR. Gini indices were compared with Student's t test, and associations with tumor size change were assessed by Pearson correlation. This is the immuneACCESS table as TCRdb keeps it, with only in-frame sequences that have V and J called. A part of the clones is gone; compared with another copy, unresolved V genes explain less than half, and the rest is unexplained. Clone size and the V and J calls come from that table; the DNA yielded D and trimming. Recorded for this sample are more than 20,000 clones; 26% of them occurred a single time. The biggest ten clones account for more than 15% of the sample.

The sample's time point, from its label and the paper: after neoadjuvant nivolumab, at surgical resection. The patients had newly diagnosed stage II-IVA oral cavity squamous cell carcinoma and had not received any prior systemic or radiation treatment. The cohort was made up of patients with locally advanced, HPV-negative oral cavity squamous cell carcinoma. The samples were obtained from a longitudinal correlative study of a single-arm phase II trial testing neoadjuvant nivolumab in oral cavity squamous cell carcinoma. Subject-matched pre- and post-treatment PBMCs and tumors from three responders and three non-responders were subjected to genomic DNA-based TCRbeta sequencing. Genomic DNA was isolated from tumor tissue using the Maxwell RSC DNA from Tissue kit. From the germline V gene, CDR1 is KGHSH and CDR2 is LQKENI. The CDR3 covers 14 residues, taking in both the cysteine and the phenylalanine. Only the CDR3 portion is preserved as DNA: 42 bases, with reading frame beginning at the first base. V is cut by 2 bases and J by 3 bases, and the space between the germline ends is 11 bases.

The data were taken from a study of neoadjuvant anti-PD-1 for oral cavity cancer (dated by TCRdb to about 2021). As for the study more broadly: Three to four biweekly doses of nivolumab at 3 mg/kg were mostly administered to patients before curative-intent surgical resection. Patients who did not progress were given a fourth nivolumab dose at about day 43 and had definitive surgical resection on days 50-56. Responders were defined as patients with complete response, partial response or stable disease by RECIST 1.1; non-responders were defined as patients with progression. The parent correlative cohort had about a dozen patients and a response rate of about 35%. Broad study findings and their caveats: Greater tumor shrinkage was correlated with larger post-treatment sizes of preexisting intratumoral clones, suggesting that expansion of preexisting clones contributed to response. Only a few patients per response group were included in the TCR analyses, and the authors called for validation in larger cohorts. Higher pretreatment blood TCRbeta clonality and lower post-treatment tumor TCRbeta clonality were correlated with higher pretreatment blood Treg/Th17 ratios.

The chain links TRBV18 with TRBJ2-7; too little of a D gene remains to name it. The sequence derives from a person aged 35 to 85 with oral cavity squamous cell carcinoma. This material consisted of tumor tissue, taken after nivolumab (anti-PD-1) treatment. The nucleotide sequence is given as TGTGCCAGCTCACCAGCTCGGACGGACTACGAGCAGTACTTC. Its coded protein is CASSPARTDYEQYF. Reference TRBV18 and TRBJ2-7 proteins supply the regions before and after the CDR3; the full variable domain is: NAGVMQNPRHLVRRRGQEARLRCSPMKGHSHVYWYRQLPEEGLKFMVYLQKENIIDESGMPKERFSAEFPKEGPSILRIQQVVRGDSAAYFCASSPARTDYEQYFGPGTRLTVT.